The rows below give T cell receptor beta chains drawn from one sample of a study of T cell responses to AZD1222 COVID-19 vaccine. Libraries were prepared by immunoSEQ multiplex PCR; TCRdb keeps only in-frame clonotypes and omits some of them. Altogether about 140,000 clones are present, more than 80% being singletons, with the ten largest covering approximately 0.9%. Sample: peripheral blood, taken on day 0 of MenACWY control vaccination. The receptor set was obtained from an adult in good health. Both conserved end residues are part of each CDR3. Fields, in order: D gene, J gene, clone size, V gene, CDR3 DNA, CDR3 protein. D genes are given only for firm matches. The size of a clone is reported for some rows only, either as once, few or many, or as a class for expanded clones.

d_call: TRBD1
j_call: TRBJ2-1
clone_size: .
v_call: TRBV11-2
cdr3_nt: TGTGCCAGCAGCTCTCTTACAGGGGTCGGGGAGCAGTTCTTC
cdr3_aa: CASSSLTGVGEQFF

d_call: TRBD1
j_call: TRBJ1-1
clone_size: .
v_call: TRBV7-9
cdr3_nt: TGTGCCAGCAGCTTATCGGGACAGATGAACACTGAAGCTTTCTTT
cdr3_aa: CASSLSGQMNTEAFF

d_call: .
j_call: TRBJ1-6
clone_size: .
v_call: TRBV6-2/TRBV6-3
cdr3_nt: TGTGCCAGCAGTCAACTAAATTCACCCCTCCACTTT
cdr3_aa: CASSQLNSPLHF

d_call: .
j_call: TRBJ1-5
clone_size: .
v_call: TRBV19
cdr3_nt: TGTGCCAGTACCACAGGTATGACGGGGGGATGGGCTCAGCCCCAGCATTTT
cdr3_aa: CASTTGMTGGWAQPQHF

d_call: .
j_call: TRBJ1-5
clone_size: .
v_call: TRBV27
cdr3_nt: TGTGCCAGCAGCCCCACCGTGACTTGGCAGCCCCAGCATTTT
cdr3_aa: CASSPTVTWQPQHF

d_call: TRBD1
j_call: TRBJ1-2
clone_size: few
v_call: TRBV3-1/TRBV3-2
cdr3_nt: TGTGCCAGCAGCCAAGATTTTGGGCCCCTACAGGGGACCTATGGCTACACCTTC
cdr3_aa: CASSQDFGPLQGTYGYTF

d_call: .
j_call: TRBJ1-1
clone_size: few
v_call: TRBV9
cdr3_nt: TGTGCCAGCAGCGTAGGACAGTTGAACACTGAAGCTTTCTTT
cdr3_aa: CASSVGQLNTEAFF

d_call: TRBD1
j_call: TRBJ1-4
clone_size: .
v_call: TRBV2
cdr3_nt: TGTGCCAGCAGGGAACAGGGGCAAGGGGAAAAACTGTTTTTT
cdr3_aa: CASREQGQGEKLFF

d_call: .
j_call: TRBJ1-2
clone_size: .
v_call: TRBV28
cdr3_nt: TGTGCCAGCAGCCCGGGGGGGTCGGGAGAGCGTGGCTACACCTTC
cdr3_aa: CASSPGGSGERGYTF

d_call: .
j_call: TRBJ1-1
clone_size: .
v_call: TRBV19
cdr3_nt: TGTGCCAGTAGTGCGACATTGAACACTGAAGCTTTCTTT
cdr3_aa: CASSATLNTEAFF

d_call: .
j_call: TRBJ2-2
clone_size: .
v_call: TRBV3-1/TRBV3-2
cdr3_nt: TGTGCCAGCAGCCACTCCAGGGCTCGACTGGGCGGGGAGCTGTTTTTT
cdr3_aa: CASSHSRARLGGELFF

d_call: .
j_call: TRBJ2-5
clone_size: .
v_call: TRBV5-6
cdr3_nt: TGTGCCAGCAGCTTGGATGGTCACCAAGAGACCCAGTACTTC
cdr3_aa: CASSLDGHQETQYF

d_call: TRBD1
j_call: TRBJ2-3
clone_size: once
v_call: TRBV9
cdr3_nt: TGTGCCAGCAGCTCTCGCCGGACAGGGGGCGCAGATACGCAGTATTTT
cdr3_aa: CASSSRRTGGADTQYF

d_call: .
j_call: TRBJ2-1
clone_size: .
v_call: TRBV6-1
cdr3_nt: TGTGCCAGCAGTGAAGATAGTGGGGGGAATGAGCAGTTCTTC
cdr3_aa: CASSEDSGGNEQFF

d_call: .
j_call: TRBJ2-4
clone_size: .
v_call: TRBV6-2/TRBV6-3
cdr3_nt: TGTGCCAGCAGTCCCCCCGGTCTAGGCCTTGCAACGAACATTCAGTACTTC
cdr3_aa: CASSPPGLGLATNIQYF

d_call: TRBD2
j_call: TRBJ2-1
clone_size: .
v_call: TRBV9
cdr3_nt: TGTGCCGGCAGCCGTCGGGCGGGAGTTTATTTGGGTGAGCAGTTCTTC
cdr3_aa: CAGSRRAGVYLGEQFF

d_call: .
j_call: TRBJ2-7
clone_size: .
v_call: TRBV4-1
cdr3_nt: TGCGCCAGCAGCCACCGGGACTCTGACTACGAGCAGTACTTC
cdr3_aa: CASSHRDSDYEQYF

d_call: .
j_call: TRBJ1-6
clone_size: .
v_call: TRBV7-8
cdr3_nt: TGTGCCAGCAGCTTAGTGGCAGCGGGCCGGGGTTATAATTCACCCCTCCACTTT
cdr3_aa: CASSLVAAGRGYNSPLHF

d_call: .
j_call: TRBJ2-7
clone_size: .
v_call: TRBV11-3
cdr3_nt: TGTGCCAGCAGCTTGCCGGGTGGGGCCGAGCAGTACTTC
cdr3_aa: CASSLPGGAEQYF

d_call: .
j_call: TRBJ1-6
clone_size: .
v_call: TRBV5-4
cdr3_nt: TGTGCCAGCAGCTTGAAGTATCCCGGAGTTTCACCCCTCCACTTT
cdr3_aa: CASSLKYPGVSPLHF

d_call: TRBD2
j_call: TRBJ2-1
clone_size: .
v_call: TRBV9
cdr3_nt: TGTGCCAGCAGCGCTGGGACTACCGCTTACAATGAGCAGTTCTTC
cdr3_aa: CASSAGTTAYNEQFF

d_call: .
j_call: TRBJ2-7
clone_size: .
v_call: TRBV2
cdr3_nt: TGTGCCAGCAGTGATTCTGGGGGCCAGCAGTACTTC
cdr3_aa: CASSDSGGQQYF

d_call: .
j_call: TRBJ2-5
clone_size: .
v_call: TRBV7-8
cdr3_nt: TGTGCCAGCAGCTTAGTTAAGGCGGTGGGGGAGACCCAGTACTTC
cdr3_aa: CASSLVKAVGETQYF

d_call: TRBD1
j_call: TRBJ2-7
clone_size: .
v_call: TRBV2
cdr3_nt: TGTGCCAGCAGCGACAGGGGAAGGAACGAGCAGTACTTC
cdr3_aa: CASSDRGRNEQYF

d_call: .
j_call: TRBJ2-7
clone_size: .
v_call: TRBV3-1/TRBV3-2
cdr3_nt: TGTGCCAGCAGCCAGGACCAAGACTACGAGCAGTACTTC
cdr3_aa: CASSQDQDYEQYF

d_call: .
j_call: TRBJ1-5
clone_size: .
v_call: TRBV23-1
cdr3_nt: TGCGCCAGCAGTGTTTCGGTGATCGGCAATCAGCCCCAGCATTTT
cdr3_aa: CASSVSVIGNQPQHF

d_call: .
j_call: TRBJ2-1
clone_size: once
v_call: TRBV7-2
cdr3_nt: TGTGCCAGCAGCACTCCGGGACTCCGGAGAGAGCAGTTCTTC
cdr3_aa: CASSTPGLRREQFF

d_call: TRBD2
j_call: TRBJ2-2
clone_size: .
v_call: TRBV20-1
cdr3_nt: TGCAGTGCTAGTAGAGCGGGAGACACCGGGGAGCTGTTTTTT
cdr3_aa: CSASRAGDTGELFF

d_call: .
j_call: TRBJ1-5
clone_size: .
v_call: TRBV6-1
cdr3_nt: TGTGCCAGCAGTGAAGTAATGCCCCAGCATTTT
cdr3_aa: CASSEVMPQHF

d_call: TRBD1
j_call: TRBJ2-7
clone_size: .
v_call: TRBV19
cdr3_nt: TGTGCCAGTAGTCCAGACAGGGGTAACGAGCAGTACTTC
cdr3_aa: CASSPDRGNEQYF

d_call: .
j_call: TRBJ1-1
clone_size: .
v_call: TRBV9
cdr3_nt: TGTGCCAGCAGCTCAGGTTGGAGTACTGAAGCTTTCTTT
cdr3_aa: CASSSGWSTEAFF

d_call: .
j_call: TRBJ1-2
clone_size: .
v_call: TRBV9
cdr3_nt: TGTGCCAGCAGCGTAATGCCCCTGGGGGGGCGAGACTATGGCTACACCTTC
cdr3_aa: CASSVMPLGGRDYGYTF

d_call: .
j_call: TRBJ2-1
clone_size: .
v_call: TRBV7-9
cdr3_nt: TGTGCCAGCAGCACCCTGGGGGCCAATGAGCAGTTCTTC
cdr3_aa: CASSTLGANEQFF

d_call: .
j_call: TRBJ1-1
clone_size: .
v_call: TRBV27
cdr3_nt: TGTGCCAGCAGTCCAAGAATGGGGGTGAACACTGAAGCTTTCTTT
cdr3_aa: CASSPRMGVNTEAFF

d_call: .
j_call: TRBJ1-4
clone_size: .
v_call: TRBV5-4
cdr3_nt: TGTGCCAGCAGCGTGGGGGAAAAACTGTTTTTT
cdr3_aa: CASSVGEKLFF

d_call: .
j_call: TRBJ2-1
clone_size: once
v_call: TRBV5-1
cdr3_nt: TGCGCCAGCAGCTTGGCGCGATACAATGAGCAGTTCTTC
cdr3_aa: CASSLARYNEQFF

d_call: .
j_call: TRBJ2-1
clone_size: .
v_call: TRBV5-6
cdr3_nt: TGTGCCAGCAGCAAGACAGGACTAATCCGTAATGAGCAGTTCTTC
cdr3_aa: CASSKTGLIRNEQFF

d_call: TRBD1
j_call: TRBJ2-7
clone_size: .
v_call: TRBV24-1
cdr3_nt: TGTGCCACCAGTGATTTTCGACGGACAGGCTCCTACGAGCAGTACTTC
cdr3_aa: CATSDFRRTGSYEQYF

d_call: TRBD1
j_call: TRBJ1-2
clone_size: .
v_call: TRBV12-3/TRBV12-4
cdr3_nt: TGTGCCAGCAGTTTAGGGACAGGGTACAAGCCCACCTTC
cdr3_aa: CASSLGTGYKPTF

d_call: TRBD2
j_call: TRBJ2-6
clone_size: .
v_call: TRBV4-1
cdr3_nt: TGCGCCAGCAGCCAATTTAGCGGGAGGGTCACTGGGGCCAACGTCCTGACTTTC
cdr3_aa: CASSQFSGRVTGANVLTF

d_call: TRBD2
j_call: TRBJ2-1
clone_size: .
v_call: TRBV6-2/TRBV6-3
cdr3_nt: TGTGCCAGCAGTTACCCCGGACTAGGGAACAATGAGCAGTTCTTC
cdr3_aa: CASSYPGLGNNEQFF

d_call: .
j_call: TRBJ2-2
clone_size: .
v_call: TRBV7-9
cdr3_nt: TGTGCCAGCAGCTTAGGGAGTTTGAACACCGGGGAGCTGTTTTTT
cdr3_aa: CASSLGSLNTGELFF

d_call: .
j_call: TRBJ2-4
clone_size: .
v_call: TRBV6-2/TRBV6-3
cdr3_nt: TGTGCCAGCAGTGATCACCGGGGACGCGGGGCCAAAAACATTCAGTACTTC
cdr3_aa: CASSDHRGRGAKNIQYF

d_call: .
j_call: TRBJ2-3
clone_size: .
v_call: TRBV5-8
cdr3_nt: TGTGCCAGCAGCTTTGGGGGGGCGGCGACAGATACGCAGTATTTT
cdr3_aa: CASSFGGAATDTQYF

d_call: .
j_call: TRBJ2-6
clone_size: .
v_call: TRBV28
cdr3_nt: TGTGCCAGCAGTCCCTCGAGTACCTCTGGGGCCAACGTCCTGACTTTC
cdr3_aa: CASSPSSTSGANVLTF

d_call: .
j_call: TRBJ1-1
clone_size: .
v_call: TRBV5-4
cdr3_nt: TGTGCCAGCAGCTCGTGGGGGAGCACTGAAGCTTTCTTT
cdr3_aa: CASSSWGSTEAFF

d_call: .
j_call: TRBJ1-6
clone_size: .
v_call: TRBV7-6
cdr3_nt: TGTGCCAGCAGCTTCGCTGACTCACCCCTCCACTTT
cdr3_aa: CASSFADSPLHF

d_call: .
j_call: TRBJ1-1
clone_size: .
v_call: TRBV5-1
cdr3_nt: TGCGCCAGCAGCTTGGAGGCCAGGGGGAACACTGAAGCTTTCTTT
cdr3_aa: CASSLEARGNTEAFF

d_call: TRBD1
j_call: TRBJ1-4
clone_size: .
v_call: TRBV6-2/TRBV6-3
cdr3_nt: TGTGCCAGCAGTCGCTTTGCCGGGACAGGGGCCCGACGGGGTGAAAAACTGTTTTTT
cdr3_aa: CASSRFAGTGARRGEKLFF

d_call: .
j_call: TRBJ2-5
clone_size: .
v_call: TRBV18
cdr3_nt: TGTGCCAGCTCAGGGGAGACCCAGTACTTC
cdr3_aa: CASSGETQYF

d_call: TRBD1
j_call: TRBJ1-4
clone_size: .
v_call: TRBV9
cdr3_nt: TGTGCCAGCAGCGCCACAGACAGGGGGTGGGGAGAAAAACTGTTTTTT
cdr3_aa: CASSATDRGWGEKLFF